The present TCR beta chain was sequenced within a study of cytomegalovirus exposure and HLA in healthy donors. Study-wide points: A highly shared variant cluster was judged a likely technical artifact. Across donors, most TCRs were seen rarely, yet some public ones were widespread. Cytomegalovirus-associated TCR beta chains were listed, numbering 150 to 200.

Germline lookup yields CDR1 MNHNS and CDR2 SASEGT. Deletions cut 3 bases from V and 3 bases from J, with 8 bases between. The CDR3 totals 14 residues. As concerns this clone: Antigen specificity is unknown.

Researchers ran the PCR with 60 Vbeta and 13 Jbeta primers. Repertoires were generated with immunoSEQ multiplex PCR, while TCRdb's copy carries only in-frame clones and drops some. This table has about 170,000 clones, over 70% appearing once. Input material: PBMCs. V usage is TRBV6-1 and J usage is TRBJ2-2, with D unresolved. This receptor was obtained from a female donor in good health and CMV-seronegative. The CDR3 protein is CASSEGVDTGELFF. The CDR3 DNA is TGTGCCAGCAGTGAGGGCGTTGACACCGGGGAGCTGTTTTTT.